Shown below are 5 T cell receptor beta chains from a single sample sequenced in a study of molecular identifiers for immune sequencing clone quantification. From the PCR reads, TCRdb called clonotypes with MiXCR, one entry per CDR3 protein. This table holds about 640,000 distinct CDR3 sequences, 20% found once. Sequencing was done on a sample of naive CD8+ T cells from blood, with Jurkat cell RNA spiked in. Subset indicated: FACS-sorted CD8+CD4-CCR7+CD45RA+ naive T cells. The source of these receptors is a human donor in good health. Some libraries in this study had Jurkat cell RNA spiked in.

Ten or more counts support this clonotype. The chain recombines TRBV4-3 with TRBJ2-7, with unresolved D. The CDR3 loop spans 13 amino acids. Germline V CDR1 and CDR2: LGHNA, YSLEER. V was pared by 0 bases and J by 7 bases, with 10 bases between. The CDR3 DNA sequence: TGCGCCAGCAGCCAAGATCTCCAGTGGGAGCAGTACTTC. Its protein product is CASSQDLQWEQYF.

This clonotype came up many times. The chain has TRBV4-1 and TRBJ2-3; 9 nucleotides agree with TRBD2. Per the germline V gene, CDR1 is MGHRA and CDR2 is YSYEKL. After removal of 3 bases from V and 4 bases from J, the junction contained 2 bases not matched to a gene. CDR3 length equals 14 residues. CDR3 sequence reads: CASSHLAGADTQYF. As DNA, the CDR3 is TGCGCCAGCAGCCACTTAGCGGGAGCAGATACGCAGTATTTT.

This clonotype has a count of ten or more. V is TRBV14 and J is TRBJ1-2; possible D gene TRBD1, 5 bases. Trimming removed 4 bases at V and 4 bases at J, with 13 bases between. Germline CDR1 SGHDN, CDR2 FVKESK. This CDR3 comprises 14 residues. DNA for the CDR3: TGTGCCAGCAGCCCTTCTCCAGGGAGCTATGGCTACACCTTC. It codes for CASSPSPGSYGYTF.

The chain combines TRBV20-1 with TRBJ2-1; D might be TRBD2 (6 bases). Deletions cut 4 bases from V and 5 bases from J, with 21 bases between. The germline V gene has CDR1 DFQATT and CDR2 SNEGSKA (reference sequence). The CDR3 spans 16 residues. In DNA form, the CDR3 reads TGCAGTGCTAATTGGGTGGCGGGACCTCACAACAATGAGCAGTTCTTC. Translating gives CSANWVAGPHNNEQFF.

This clonotype was recorded at least ten times. V gene TRBV12-3 or TRBV12-4 combines with J gene TRBJ1-4, with 9 nucleotides matching TRBD1. This CDR3 has 15 residues. Trimming removed 5 bases from V and 3 bases from J; junction bases left unmatched: 4. The CDR3 sequence is CASSPRTGANEKLFF. The CDR3 DNA reads TGTGCCAGCAGTCCCCGGACAGGGGCTAATGAAAAACTGTTTTTT.